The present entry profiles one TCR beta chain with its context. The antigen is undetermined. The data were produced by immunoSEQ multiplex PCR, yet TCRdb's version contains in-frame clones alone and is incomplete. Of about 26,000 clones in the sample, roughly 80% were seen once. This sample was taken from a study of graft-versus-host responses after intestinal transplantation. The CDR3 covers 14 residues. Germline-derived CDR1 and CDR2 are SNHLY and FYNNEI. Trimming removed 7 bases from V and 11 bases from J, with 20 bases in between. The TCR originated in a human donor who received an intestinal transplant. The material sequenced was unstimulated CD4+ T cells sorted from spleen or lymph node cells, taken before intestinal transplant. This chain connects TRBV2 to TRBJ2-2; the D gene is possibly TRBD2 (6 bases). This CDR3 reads CASIIDSGLSELFF. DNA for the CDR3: TGTGCCAGCATTATCGATAGCGGCCTTAGTGAGCTGTTTTTT.